The clone carrying this T cell receptor beta chain has at least ten counts. The time point here: patch test 2, 6 weeks after DPC sensitization. The treatment is: therapeutic diphenylcyclopropenone sensitization with weekly scalp DPC. The source of the sample is a study of human T cells and chemical hapten exposure. Background on the study: Mainly, slight library volume differences in the pool made TCR yields vary.

Losses at the gene ends were 3 bases for V and 5 bases for J; bases not matched to a gene: 7. The CDR3 consists of 16 residues. CDR1 is LGHNA, CDR2 YSLEER, per germline. TCRdb recomputed calls from the RACE reads with MiXCR, one row per CDR3 protein. The sample includes around 100,000 distinct CDR3 sequences, approximately 10% of them seen just once. Here the sequenced sample was whole blood, taken in connection with sensitization to the hapten diphenylcyclopropenone (DPC). The chain is built from TRBV4-3 and TRBJ2-3, with 11 bases that match TRBD2. The clonotype was recovered from a woman between 35 and 50 years old with alopecia areata. Some clones in this sample may be carry-over from other donors' samples. CDR3 protein: CASSQETSGNGDTQYF. CDR3 bases: TGCGCCAGCAGCCAGGAGACTAGCGGGAACGGAGATACGCAGTATTTT.